This T cell receptor beta chain was identified during a study of shared clonotypes between healthy human individuals. CD45RO-negative CD8 cells positively selected for CCR7 made up the naive population, which excluded terminally differentiated effector memory CD45RA+ cells. Adult donors, all healthy and HIV-negative, had no recent acute infections or vaccinations. Every contributor of samples was a Caucasian grown-up residing in Nashville, Tennessee. Trimming cost V 0 bases and J 8 bases, with 14 bases left between them. Germline CDR1 and CDR2: ENHRY and SYGVKD. The CDR3 sequence is 14 residues long. The repertoire was sequenced with immunoSEQ multiplex PCR; TCRdb's copy has only in-frame clones and lacks some. Of 2 million or so clones in the sample, approximately 94% were seen once.

The sequence was obtained from a man aged 18-30 years in good health. The sequenced sample was naive CD8+ T cells sorted from blood. The chain has TRBV10-3 and TRBJ2-7; D remains ambiguous. CDR3 DNA: TGTGCCATCAGTGAGTCCGGACCCCTGGAGCAGCAGTACTTC. It codes for CAISESGPLEQQYF.